These T cell receptor beta chains were read from a single sample in a study of blood T cells in healthy people across ages. TCRdb itself ran the 5' RACE reads through MiXCR, one entry per CDR3 protein. The sample consists of some 1,500,000 distinct CDR3 sequences, approximately 39% of them appearing once. Input material: blood. These receptors were collected from a woman younger than 30 in good health. Both conserved end residues are part of each CDR3. D genes are given only for firm matches. Clone size, where shown, is once, few, many, or a class for clones that have expanded.

TGTGCCAGCAGTACAGGGTTTACTGCTTACGAGCAGTACTTC CASSTGFTAYEQYF 14 . . TRBJ2-7 TRBV6-5
TGCAGTGCTATAGGACAACCCGGGACCTACACCTTC CSAIGQPGTYTF 12 . . TRBJ1-2 TRBV20-1
TGTGCCAGCAGCTTGGCGGGGTCGGGAGCAGATACGCAGTATTTT CASSLAGSGADTQYF 15 . . TRBJ2-3 TRBV5-5
TGCAGTGCGACAGGGGGGGTTCGAGAGACCCAGTACTTC CSATGGVRETQYF 13 TRBD1 . TRBJ2-5 TRBV20-1
TGCGCCAGCAGCGCGGACAGGGGGCACACTGAAGCTTTCTTT CASSADRGHTEAFF 14 TRBD1 . TRBJ1-1 TRBV5-1
TGTGCCAGCAAACCGGGACTAGCGGGAGAAGACAATGAGCAGTTCTTC CASKPGLAGEDNEQFF 16 TRBD2 . TRBJ2-1 TRBV2
TGTGCCAGCAGCTACGGAGGGGGTGAATTCATGAACACTGAAGCTTTCTTT CASSYGGGEFMNTEAFF 17 . few TRBJ1-1 TRBV7-2
TGTGCCAGCAGTTACCGGGGACAGGGCAGCTATGGCTACACCTTC CASSYRGQGSYGYTF 15 TRBD1 many TRBJ1-2 TRBV6-5
TGTGCCAGCAGCCCTTGGGGTGGGGCCAACGTCCTGACTTTC CASSPWGGANVLTF 14 . . TRBJ2-6 TRBV3-1
TGTGCCAGCAGCCCAGGGTCCTTGAGCTCCTATAATTCACCCCTCCACTTT CASSPGSLSSYNSPLHF 17 . . TRBJ1-6 TRBV12-3/TRBV12-4
TGCAGTGCTAGAGAGTTAAGGACTAGCGGGAACAATGAGCAGTTCTTC CSARELRTSGNNEQFF 16 TRBD2 . TRBJ2-1 TRBV20-1
TGTGCCACCAGCAGTCTGGTCACAGATGAAAAACTGTTTTTT CATSSLVTDEKLFF 14 . few TRBJ1-4 TRBV15
TGTGCCAGCAGCCCCCCGGCAAAGGTCGCGGGCTACACCTTC CASSPPAKVAGYTF 14 . few TRBJ1-2 TRBV9
TGCGCCAGCTCTATGGGGGGCTACAATGAGCAGTTCTTC CASSMGGYNEQFF 13 . . TRBJ2-1 TRBV5-1
TGCAGTGCTAGAGGAACTAGCGGGAGTAGGGGGGAGACCCAGTACTTC CSARGTSGSRGETQYF 16 TRBD2 few TRBJ2-5 TRBV20-1
TGTGCCAGCAATTCGGGACTAGGGTCCCACAATGAGCAGTTCTTC CASNSGLGSHNEQFF 15 TRBD2 few TRBJ2-1 TRBV27